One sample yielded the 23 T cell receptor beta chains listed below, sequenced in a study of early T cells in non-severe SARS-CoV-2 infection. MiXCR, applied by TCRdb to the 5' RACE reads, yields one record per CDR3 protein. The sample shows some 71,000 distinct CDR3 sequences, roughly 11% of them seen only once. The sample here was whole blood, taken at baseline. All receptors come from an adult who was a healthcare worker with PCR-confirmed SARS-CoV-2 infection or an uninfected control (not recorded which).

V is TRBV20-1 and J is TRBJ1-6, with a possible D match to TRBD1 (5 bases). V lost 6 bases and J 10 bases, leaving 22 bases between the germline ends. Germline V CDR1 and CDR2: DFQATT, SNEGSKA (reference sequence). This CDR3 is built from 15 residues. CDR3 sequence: CSADSGGGYPSPLHF. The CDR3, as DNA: TGCAGTGCCGACAGCGGAGGTGGCTATCCGTCACCCCTCCACTTT.

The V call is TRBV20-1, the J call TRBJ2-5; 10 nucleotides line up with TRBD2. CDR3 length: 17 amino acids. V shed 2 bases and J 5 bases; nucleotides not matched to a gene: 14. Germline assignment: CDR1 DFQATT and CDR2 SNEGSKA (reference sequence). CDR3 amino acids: CSARSRLSGGAGETQYF. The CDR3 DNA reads TGCAGTGCTAGATCCCGACTGAGCGGGGGGGCCGGGGAGACCCAGTACTTC.

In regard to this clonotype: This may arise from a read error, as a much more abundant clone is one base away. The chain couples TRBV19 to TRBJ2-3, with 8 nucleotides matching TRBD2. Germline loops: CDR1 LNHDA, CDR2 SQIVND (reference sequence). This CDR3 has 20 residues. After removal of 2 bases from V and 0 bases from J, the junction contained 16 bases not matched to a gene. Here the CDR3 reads CASSIMPAGDFISSTDTQYF. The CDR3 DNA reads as TGTGCCAGTAGTATAATGCCAGCGGGGGATTTCATTTCTAGCACAGATACGCAGTATTTT.

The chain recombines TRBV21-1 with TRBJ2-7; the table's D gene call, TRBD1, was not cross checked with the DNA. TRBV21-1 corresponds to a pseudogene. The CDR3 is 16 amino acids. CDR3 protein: CASSTPPENKSYEQYF. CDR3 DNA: TGTGCCAGCAGCACCCCCCCCGAGAACAAATCCTACGAGCAGTACTTC.

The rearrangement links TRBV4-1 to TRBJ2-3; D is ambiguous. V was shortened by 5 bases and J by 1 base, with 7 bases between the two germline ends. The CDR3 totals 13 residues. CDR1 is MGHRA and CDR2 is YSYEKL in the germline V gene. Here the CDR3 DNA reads TGCGCCAGCAGCGTACCCGGCACAGATACGCAGTATTTT. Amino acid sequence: CASSVPGTDTQYF.

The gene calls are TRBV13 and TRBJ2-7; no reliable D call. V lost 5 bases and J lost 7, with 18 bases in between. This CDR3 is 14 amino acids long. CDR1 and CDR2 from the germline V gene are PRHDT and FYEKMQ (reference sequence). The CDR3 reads CASSPPLFSAEQYF. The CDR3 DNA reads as TGTGCCAGCAGCCCCCCCCTCTTCTCAGCTGAGCAGTACTTC.

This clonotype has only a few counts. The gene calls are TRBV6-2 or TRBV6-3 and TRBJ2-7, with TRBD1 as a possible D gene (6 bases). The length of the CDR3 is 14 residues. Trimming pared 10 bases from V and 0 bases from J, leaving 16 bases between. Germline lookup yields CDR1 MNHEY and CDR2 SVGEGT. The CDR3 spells CATLRQESSYEQYF. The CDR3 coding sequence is TGTGCCACCCTCCGACAGGAGAGCTCCTACGAGCAGTACTTC.

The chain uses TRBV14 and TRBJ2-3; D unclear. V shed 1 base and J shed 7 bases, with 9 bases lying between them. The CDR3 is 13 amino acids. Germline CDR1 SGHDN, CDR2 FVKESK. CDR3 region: CASSQVPTHTQYF. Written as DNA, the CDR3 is TGTGCCAGCAGCCAAGTTCCCACCCATACGCAGTATTTT.

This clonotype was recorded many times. CDR3 coding DNA: TGTGCCAGCAGTGATCCATCCTACCTTTTCACCCTCCACTTT. This gives the protein CASSDPSYLFTLHF. The chain combines TRBV6-1 with TRBJ1-6; D is undetermined. Trimming took off 3 bases at V and 14 bases at J, with 17 bases between the two ends. Germline CDR1 reads MNHNS; CDR2 reads SASEGT. The CDR3 has 14 amino acids.

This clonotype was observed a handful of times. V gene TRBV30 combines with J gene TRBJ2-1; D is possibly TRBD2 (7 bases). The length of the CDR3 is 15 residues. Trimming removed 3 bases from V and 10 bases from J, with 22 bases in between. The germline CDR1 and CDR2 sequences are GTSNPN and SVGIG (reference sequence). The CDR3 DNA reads TGTGCCTGGAGCAGGGGAGGGGAGGGCCTTGGCGAGCAGTTCTTC. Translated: CAWSRGGEGLGEQFF. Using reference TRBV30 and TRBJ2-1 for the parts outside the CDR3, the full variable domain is SQTIHQWPATLVQPVGSPLSLECTVEGTSNPNLYWYRQAAGRGLQLLFYSVGIGQISSEVPQNLSASRPQDRQFILSSKKLLLSDSGFYLCAWSRGGEGLGEQFFGPGTRLTVL.

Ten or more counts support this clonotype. This CDR3 is CASSTDRNSYEQYF. The CDR3 DNA reads TGCGCCAGCAGCACCGACCGGAACTCCTACGAGCAGTACTTC. The gene calls are TRBV4-1 and TRBJ2-7; D is ambiguous. The CDR3 is 14 residues long. With 5 bases removed from V and 0 bases from J, the gap between germline ends came to 11 bases. Germline CDR1 MGHRA, CDR2 YSYEKL.

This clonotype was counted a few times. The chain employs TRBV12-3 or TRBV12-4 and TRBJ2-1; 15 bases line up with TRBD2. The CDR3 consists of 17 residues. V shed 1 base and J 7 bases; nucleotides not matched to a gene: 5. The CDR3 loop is CASSLGQGLAGGNEQFF. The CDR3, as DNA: TGTGCCAGCAGTTTAGGGCAGGGACTAGCGGGAGGTAATGAGCAGTTCTTC.

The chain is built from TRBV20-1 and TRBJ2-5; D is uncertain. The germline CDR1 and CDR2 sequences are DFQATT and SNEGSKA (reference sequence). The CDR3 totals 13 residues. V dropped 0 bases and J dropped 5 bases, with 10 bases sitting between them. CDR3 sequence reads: CSAREASLETQYF. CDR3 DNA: TGCAGTGCTAGAGAAGCTAGTTTGGAGACCCAGTACTTC.

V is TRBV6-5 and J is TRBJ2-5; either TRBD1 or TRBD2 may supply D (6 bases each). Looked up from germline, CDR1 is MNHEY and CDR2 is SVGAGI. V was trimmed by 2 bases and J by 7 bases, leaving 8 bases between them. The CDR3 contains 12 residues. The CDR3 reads CASSYGGGTQYF. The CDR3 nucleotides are TGTGCCAGCAGTTACGGAGGGGGGACCCAGTACTTC.

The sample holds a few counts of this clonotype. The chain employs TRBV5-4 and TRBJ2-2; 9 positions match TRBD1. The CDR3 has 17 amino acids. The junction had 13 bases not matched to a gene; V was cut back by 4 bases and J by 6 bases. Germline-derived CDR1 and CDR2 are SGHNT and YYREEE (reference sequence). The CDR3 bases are TGTGCCAGCAGCCACGGTCGGGACAGGGCCGGCTCCGGGGAGCTGTTTTTT. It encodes CASSHGRDRAGSGELFF. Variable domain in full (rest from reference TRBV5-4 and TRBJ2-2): ETGVTQSPTHLIKTRGQQVTLRCSSQSGHNTVSWYQQALGQGPQFIFQYYREEENGRGNFPPRFSGLQFPNYSSELNVNALELDDSALYLCASSHGRDRAGSGELFFGEGSRLTVL.

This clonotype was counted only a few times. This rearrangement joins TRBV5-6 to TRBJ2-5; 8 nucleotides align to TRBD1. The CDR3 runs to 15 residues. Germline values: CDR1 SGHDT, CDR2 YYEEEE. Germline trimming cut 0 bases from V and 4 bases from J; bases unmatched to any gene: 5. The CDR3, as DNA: TGTGCCAGCAGCTTGGCCGCAGGGGGCAGAGAGACCCAGTACTTC. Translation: CASSLAAGGRETQYF.

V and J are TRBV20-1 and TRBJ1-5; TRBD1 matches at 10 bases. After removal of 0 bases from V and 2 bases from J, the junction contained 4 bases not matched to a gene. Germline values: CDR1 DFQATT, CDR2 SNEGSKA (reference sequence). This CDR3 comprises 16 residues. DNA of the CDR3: TGCAGTGCTAGAGATCCCGGGACAGGGGGCAATCAGCCCCAGCATTTT. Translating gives CSARDPGTGGNQPQHF.

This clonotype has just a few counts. CDR3 DNA: TGTGCCAGCAGTTACTCACAGGGAAAATACGAGCAGTACTTC. It translates to CASSYSQGKYEQYF. The V gene is TRBV6-6, the J gene TRBJ2-7; possibly TRBD1 for D (6 bases). Germline CDR1 and CDR2: MNHNY and SVGAGI (reference sequence). This CDR3 has 14 residues. V lost 0 bases and J lost 4, with 10 bases in between.

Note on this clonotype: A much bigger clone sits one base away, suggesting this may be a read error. CDR3 DNA: TGTGCCGGCAGGTTTGGGGGAGACACCGGGGAGCTGTTTTTT. It yields the protein CAGRFGGDTGELFF. The V gene is TRBV2, the J gene TRBJ2-2, with D perhaps assigned TRBD1 or TRBD2 (5 bases each). Germline values: CDR1 SNHLY, CDR2 FYNNEI. CDR3 length: 14 amino acids.

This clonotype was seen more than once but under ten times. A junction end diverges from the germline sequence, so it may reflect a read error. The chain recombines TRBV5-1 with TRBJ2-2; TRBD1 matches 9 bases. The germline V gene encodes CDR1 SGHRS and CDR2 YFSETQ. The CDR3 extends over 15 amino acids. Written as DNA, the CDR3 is TGCGTCAGCAGCTTGCGGACAGGGGATCCCGGGGAGCTGTTTTTT. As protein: CVSSLRTGDPGELFF.

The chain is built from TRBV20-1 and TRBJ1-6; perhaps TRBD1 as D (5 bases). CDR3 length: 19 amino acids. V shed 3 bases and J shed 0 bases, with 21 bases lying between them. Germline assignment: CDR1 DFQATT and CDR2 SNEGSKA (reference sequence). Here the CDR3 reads CSARGEIHSPSSYNSPLHF. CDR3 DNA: TGCAGTGCTAGGGGGGAAATCCATTCCCCAAGCTCCTATAATTCACCCCTCCACTTT.

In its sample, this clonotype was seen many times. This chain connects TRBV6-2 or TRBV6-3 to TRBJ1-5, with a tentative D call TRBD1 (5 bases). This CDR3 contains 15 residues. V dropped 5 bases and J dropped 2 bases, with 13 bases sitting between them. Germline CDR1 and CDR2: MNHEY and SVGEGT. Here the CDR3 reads CASSPTGMGNQPQHF. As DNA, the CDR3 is TGTGCCAGCAGTCCCACAGGAATGGGCAATCAGCCCCAGCATTTT.

CDR3 DNA sequence: TGTGCCAGCAGACCTGGGGGAGAGACCCAGTACTTC. This codes for CASRPGGETQYF. This rearrangement joins TRBV7-2 to TRBJ2-5, with D perhaps assigned TRBD1 or TRBD2 (5 bases each). The CDR3 consists of 12 residues. The ends were cut back, 6 bases at V and 4 bases at J, with 9 bases in the middle. The germline V gene encodes CDR1 SGHTA and CDR2 FQGNSA.